This T cell receptor beta chain was observed in a study of CD8 T cells in Susac syndrome. An input of roughly 0.5 to 1 ug of RNA was subjected to reverse transcription using random hexamers. From the immunoSEQ multiplex PCR reads, TCRdb called clonotypes with MiXCR, one entry per CDR3 protein. Altogether fewer than 150,000 distinct CDR3 sequences are present, 85% to 95% being singletons, with the ten largest covering roughly 0.27%. The CDR3 is 12 amino acids. V was trimmed by 7 bases and J by 1 base, leaving 7 bases between them. Material: CD8+ T cells from PBMCs. V is TRBV12-3 or TRBV12-4 and J is TRBJ1-1; no clear D gene. The sequence derives from a human donor in good health. The CDR3 loop reads CASMHGNTEAFF. DNA of the CDR3: TGTGCCAGCATGCATGGGAACACTGAAGCTTTCTTT.